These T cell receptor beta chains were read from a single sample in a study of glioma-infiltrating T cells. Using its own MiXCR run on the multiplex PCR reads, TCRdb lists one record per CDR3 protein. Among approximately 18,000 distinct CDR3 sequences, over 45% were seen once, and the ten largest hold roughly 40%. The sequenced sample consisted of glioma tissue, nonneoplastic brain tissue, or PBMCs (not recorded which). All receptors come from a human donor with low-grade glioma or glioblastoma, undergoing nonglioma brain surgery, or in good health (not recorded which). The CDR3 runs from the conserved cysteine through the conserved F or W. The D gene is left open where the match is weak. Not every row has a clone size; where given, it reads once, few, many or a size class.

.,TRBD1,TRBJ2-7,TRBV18,CASSPLGQGNREQYF,TGTGCCAGCTCACCACTCGGACAGGGTAATCGGGAGCAGTACTTC
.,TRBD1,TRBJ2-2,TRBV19,CATRVSQTGGRTGELFF,TGTGCCACCCGAGTATCCCAGACAGGGGGCAGAACCGGGGAGCTGTTTTTT
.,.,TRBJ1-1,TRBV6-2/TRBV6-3,CASRQTGSTEAFF,TGTGCCAGCAGGCAGACAGGATCCACTGAAGCTTTCTTT
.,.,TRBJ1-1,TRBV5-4,CASSAGPQNTEAFF,TGTGCCAGCAGCGCCGGACCGCAGAACACTGAAGCTTTCTTT
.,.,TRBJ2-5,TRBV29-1,CSVVGLQETQYF,TGCAGCGTCGTGGGCTTACAAGAGACCCAGTACTTC
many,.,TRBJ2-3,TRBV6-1,CASSENSYTQYF,TGTGCCAGCAGTGAAAACTCTTATACGCAGTATTTT
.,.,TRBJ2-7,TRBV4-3,CASSQDAGPTYEQYF,TGCGCCAGCAGCCAAGATGCAGGGCCCACCTACGAGCAGTACTTC
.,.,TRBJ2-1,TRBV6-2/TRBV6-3,CASSPSGPAEINEQFF,TGTGCCAGCAGTCCCTCCGGCCCAGCCGAAATCAATGAGCAGTTCTTC
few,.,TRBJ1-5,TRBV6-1,CASSRQSSNQPQHF,TGTGCCAGCAGCCGACAGAGTAGCAATCAGCCCCAGCATTTT
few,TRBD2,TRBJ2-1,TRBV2,CASSDRASGNYNEQFF,TGTGCCAGCAGTGATAGGGCTAGCGGGAACTACAATGAGCAGTTCTTC